Shown below are 30 T cell receptor beta chains from a single sample sequenced in a study of cytomegalovirus exposure and HLA in healthy donors. PCR was performed using 60 Vbeta and 13 Jbeta primers. Sequencing was performed with immunoSEQ multiplex PCR; in TCRdb, only in-frame clones are kept and a portion is missing. The table lists 70,000 to 95,000 clones, roughly 73% of them singletons. Sequencing used PBMCs. These receptors were collected from a man aged 35 to 55 in good health and CMV-seronegative.

The genes are TRBV14 and TRBJ1-1, with D possibly matching TRBD1 (5 bases). The CDR3 covers 12 residues. Between the trimmed V and J ends, which lost 1 base and 8 bases, there was a span of 8 bases. The V gene's germline CDR1 is SGHDN and CDR2 FVKESK. CDR3 protein: CASSQAAGEAFF. The CDR3 coding sequence is TGTGCCAGCAGCCAAGCGGCAGGGGAAGCTTTCTTT.

V usage is TRBV7-9 and J usage is TRBJ2-7; D unresolved. This CDR3 is 15 amino acids long. V lost 2 bases and J lost 0, with 11 bases in between. In germline, CDR1 is SEHNR, CDR2 FQNEAQ (reference sequence). The DNA for the CDR3 is TGTGCCAGCAGCTTAAGGAGCGTCAACTCCTACGAGCAGTACTTC. Protein: CASSLRSVNSYEQYF. The full variable domain, with the rest looked up from reference TRBV7-9 and TRBJ2-7, is DTGVSQNPRHKITKRGQNVTFRCDPISEHNRLYWYRQTLGQGPEFLTYFQNEAQLEKSRLLSDRFSAERPKGSFSTLEIQRTEQGDSAMYLCASSLRSVNSYEQYFGPGTRLTVT.

This chain joins TRBV29-1 and TRBJ2-1; 9 bases are a match to TRBD1. The CDR3 runs to 13 residues. In germline, CDR1 is SQVTM, CDR2 ANQGSEA. V lost 3 bases to trimming and J lost 6 bases; unmatched junction nucleotides: 3. Written as DNA, the CDR3 is TGCAGCGTTGAGGACAGGGGAGGCAATGAGCAGTTCTTC. Encoded protein: CSVEDRGGNEQFF.

CDR3 DNA: TGTGCCAGCAGTTTGTCAGGGACCTACGAGCAGTACTTC. It codes for CASSLSGTYEQYF. This chain connects TRBV25-1 to TRBJ2-7; the D gene is possibly TRBD1 (5 bases). The V end lost 5 bases, the J end lost 2 bases, and 10 bases lay between the germline ends. CDR3 length equals 13 residues. CDR1 MGHDK and CDR2 SYGVNS come from the germline V gene.

The genes are TRBV10-3 and TRBJ1-5, with a possible D match to TRBD1 (6 bases). This CDR3 comprises 15 residues. V lost 0 bases to trimming and J lost 3 bases, with 9 bases between them. CDR1 and CDR2 (germline): ENHRY, SYGVKD. The CDR3 DNA reads TGTGCCATCAGTGAGTCATGGACAGACAATCAGCCCCAGCATTTT. Protein product: CAISESWTDNQPQHF.

The J gene is TRBJ2-3, the V gene TRBV5-1; maybe TRBD1 (6 bases). Germline CDR1 is SGHRS and CDR2 is YFSETQ. Trimming removed 2 bases at V and 0 bases at J, with 10 bases between. The CDR3 sequence is 15 residues long. The CDR3 DNA follows: TGCGCCAGCAGCTTCGGACAGACTAGCACAGATACGCAGTATTTT. Residues: CASSFGQTSTDTQYF.

V is TRBV4-2 and J is TRBJ2-7, with 9 nucleotides matching TRBD2. J lost 4 bases, V lost 4 bases, and 14 bases had no gene match. The CDR3 is 17 residues long. CDR1 is LGHNA, CDR2 YNFKEQ, per germline. The CDR3 region has the DNA TGTGCCAGCAGCCTAGGTAGCGGGAGATACGAGGGGTACGAGCAGTACTTC. As protein: CASSLGSGRYEGYEQYF.

The chain links TRBV5-1 to TRBJ2-2, with D perhaps TRBD1 (6 bases). Trimming removed 4 bases at V and 6 bases at J, with 13 bases between. The germline gives CDR1 SGHRS, CDR2 YFSETQ. The CDR3 is 14 amino acids. Here the CDR3 reads CASSDRSYPGELFF. CDR3 nucleotide sequence: TGCGCCAGCAGCGACAGGAGCTATCCCGGGGAGCTGTTTTTT.

This clone was picked up one time. J is TRBJ2-7 and V is TRBV27; perhaps TRBD1 as D (5 bases). Germline loops: CDR1 MNHEY, CDR2 SMNVEV (reference sequence). With 5 bases removed from V and 7 bases from J, the gap between germline ends came to 24 bases. The CDR3 contains 16 residues. The CDR3: CASSPYGHREVYEQYF. As DNA, the CDR3 is TGTGCCAGCAGTCCATACGGACACCGTGAAGTCTATGAGCAGTACTTC.

This clone turned up a few times. V usage is TRBV2 and J usage is TRBJ2-3, with 7 bases identical to TRBD2. Germline CDR1 SNHLY, CDR2 FYNNEI. The CDR3 is 17 residues long. V shed 8 bases, J shed 5 bases, and the junction held 19 bases outside the gene matches. The DNA for the CDR3 is TGTGCCAGCTCGCCGAGTCTGGCGGGGGAAGAAGAAGATACGCAGTATTTT. Translation gives CASSPSLAGEEEDTQYF.

The chain combines TRBV2 with TRBJ2-7; weak D call: TRBD1 (6 bases). The CDR3 contains 14 residues. Germline V gene lookup returns CDR1 SNHLY and CDR2 FYNNEI. V was pared by 5 bases and J by 0 bases, with 11 bases between. DNA for the CDR3: TGTGCCAGCAGTTCCGACAGGAGCTCCTACGAGCAGTACTTC. Translating it yields CASSSDRSSYEQYF.

The table lists this clone with a few counts. The rearrangement links TRBV6-6 to TRBJ1-1; unclear D gene. Germline CDR1 MNHNY, CDR2 SVGAGI (reference sequence). CDR3 length: 13 residues. Trimming took 0 bases from V and 4 from J, leaving 6 bases between them. CDR3 loop: CASSYSVGTEAFF. The CDR3 DNA follows: TGTGCCAGCAGTTACTCGGTCGGCACTGAAGCTTTCTTT.

This clone was counted a single time. The chain employs TRBV5-4 and TRBJ1-2; perhaps TRBD1 as D (5 bases). V gave up 5 bases and J gave up 4 bases, with 15 bases separating them. Germline V gene data show CDR1 as SGHNT and CDR2 as YYREEE (reference sequence). The CDR3 consists of 14 residues. CDR3 DNA sequence: TGTGCCAGCAGTGTGATAGGGGTTACCTATGGCTACACCTTC. Amino acid sequence: CASSVIGVTYGYTF. Supplemented by reference TRBV5-4 and TRBJ1-2, the full variable domain reads ETGVTQSPTHLIKTRGQQVTLRCSSQSGHNTVSWYQQALGQGPQFIFQYYREEENGRGNFPPRFSGLQFPNYSSELNVNALELDDSALYLCASSVIGVTYGYTFGSGTRLTVV.

The V call is TRBV5-1, the J call TRBJ2-3; D gene unclear. The ends were cut back, 5 bases at V and 0 bases at J, with 10 bases in the middle. Germline CDR1 SGHRS, CDR2 YFSETQ. The CDR3 totals 14 residues. The CDR3, as DNA: TGCGCCAGCAGGCCCACTCGAAGCACAGATACGCAGTATTTT. Its translation: CASRPTRSTDTQYF.

V gene TRBV2 combines with J gene TRBJ1-1, with D possibly TRBD1 on 6 matching bases. The CDR3 runs 13 residues. Germline lookup yields CDR1 SNHLY and CDR2 FYNNEI. V lost 6 bases and J lost 3, with 11 bases in between. The CDR3 sequence: CASRANRDTEAFF. The DNA of the CDR3 is TGTGCCAGCAGAGCGAACAGGGACACTGAAGCTTTCTTT. Supplemented by reference TRBV2 and TRBJ1-1, the full variable domain reads EPEVTQTPSHQVTQMGQEVILRCVPISNHLYFYWYRQILGQKVEFLVSFYNNEISEKSEIFDDQFSVERPDGSNFTLKIRSTKLEDSAMYFCASRANRDTEAFFGQGTRLTVV.

J is TRBJ2-1 and V is TRBV15, with a possible D match to TRBD2 (5 bases). The ends were cut back, 0 bases at V and 10 bases at J, with 16 bases in the middle. The CDR3 has 15 amino acids. Looked up from germline, CDR1 is LNHNV and CDR2 is YYDKDF (reference sequence). The DNA of the CDR3 is TGTGCCACCAGCAGAGATATTGGGAGCTCAGACGAGCAGTTCTTC. Translated: CATSRDIGSSDEQFF.

The chain joins TRBV5-6 to TRBJ2-7; 9 positions match TRBD1. J gave up 5 bases and V 2 bases, and 5 bases lay outside the gene matches. This CDR3 has 14 residues. From germline, CDR1 is SGHDT and CDR2 YYEEEE. CDR3 sequence: CASSFWDRANEQYF. In DNA, the CDR3 is TGTGCCAGCAGCTTTTGGGACAGGGCCAACGAGCAGTACTTC.

This clone was seen a few times. V usage is TRBV19 and J usage is TRBJ2-7, with 7 bases aligning to TRBD2. Germline V CDR1 and CDR2: LNHDA, SQIVND (reference sequence). The CDR3 extends over 13 amino acids. The V segment lost 3 bases and the J segment 3 bases; nucleotides outside the gene matches: 2. The CDR3 sequence is CASSMGGGYEQYF. The CDR3 DNA sequence: TGTGCCAGTAGTATGGGCGGGGGCTACGAGCAGTACTTC. Drawing the rest from reference TRBV19 and TRBJ2-7, the complete variable domain is DGGITQSPKYLFRKEGQNVTLSCEQNLNHDAMYWYRQDPGQGLRLIYYSQIVNDFQKGDIAEGYSVSREKKESFPLTVTSAQKNPTAFYLCASSMGGGYEQYFGPGTRLTVT.

The chain recombines TRBV7-9 with TRBJ1-5, with 7 bases matching TRBD1. V was clipped by 5 bases and J by 5 bases; unmatched bases: 15. The V gene's germline CDR1 is SEHNR and CDR2 FQNEAQ (reference sequence). The CDR3 totals 17 residues. The CDR3, as DNA: TGTGCCAGCAGCCGCTGGGGCCAGGGACAGTTTTATCAGCCCCAGCATTTT. Its translation is CASSRWGQGQFYQPQHF.

V is TRBV28 and J is TRBJ2-7, with 10 bases that match TRBD1. In germline, CDR1 is MDHEN, CDR2 SYDVKM. The CDR3 contains 15 residues. Trimming took 4 bases from V and 2 from J; bases not matched to a gene: 5. The CDR3 region has the DNA TGTGCCAGCAGTTCCACCGGGACAGGGGCCTACGAGCAGTACTTC. It codes for CASSSTGTGAYEQYF.

This clone was seen more than once but under ten times. This chain joins TRBV7-2 and TRBJ2-1; 11 bases agree with TRBD2. With 3 bases clipped from V and 4 bases from J, the junction kept 5 bases outside the gene matches. Germline CDR1 is SGHTA and CDR2 is FQGNSA. The length of the CDR3 is 16 residues. In DNA form, the CDR3 reads TGTGCCAGCAGCTTTAAGACTAGCGGGACTTACAATGAGCAGTTCTTC. It specifies CASSFKTSGTYNEQFF.

In its sample, this clone was seen a few times. V and J are TRBV5-6 and TRBJ2-1; 9 nucleotides match TRBD1. The CDR3 loop spans 15 amino acids. V lost 0 bases, J lost 5 bases, and 3 bases stayed unmatched. Per the germline V gene, CDR1 is SGHDT and CDR2 is YYEEEE. The CDR3 coding sequence is TGTGCCAGCAGCTTGGAACAGGGGGCGGACAATGAGCAGTTCTTC. Its protein product is CASSLEQGADNEQFF.

This rearrangement joins TRBV30 to TRBJ2-1; perhaps TRBD2 as D (5 bases). In germline, CDR1 is GTSNPN, CDR2 SVGIG (reference sequence). V lost 2 bases and J 9 bases, leaving 20 bases between the germline ends. This CDR3 contains 15 residues. CDR3 sequence reads: CAWSPSTSRGGEQFF. The CDR3 DNA is TGTGCCTGGAGTCCATCTACTAGTCGAGGCGGTGAGCAGTTCTTC.

This clone turned up a few times. The chain couples TRBV9 to TRBJ1-1, with a tentative D call TRBD1 (6 bases). Trimming took off 3 bases at V and 11 bases at J, with 17 bases between the two ends. CDR1 is SGDLS, CDR2 YYNGEE, per germline. The CDR3 runs 13 residues. CDR3 loop: CASSEQGVESAFF. DNA of the CDR3: TGTGCCAGCAGCGAACAGGGCGTTGAGTCGGCTTTCTTT. Filled out from reference TRBV9 and TRBJ1-1, the complete variable domain reads DSGVTQTPKHLITATGQRVTLRCSPRSGDLSVYWYQQSLDQGLQFLIQYYNGEERAKGNILERFSAQQFPDLHSELNLSSLELGDSALYFCASSEQGVESAFFGQGTRLTVV.

The chain joins TRBV7-2 to TRBJ2-3; D may be TRBD2 (6 bases). The CDR3 sequence is 17 residues long. From germline, CDR1 is SGHTA and CDR2 FQGNSA. Trimming took off 1 base at V and 4 bases at J, with 18 bases between the two ends. CDR3 sequence (DNA): TGTGCCAGCAGCTTAGGACCCGCGGGATTGCGGGCAGATACGCAGTATTTT. This sequence encodes CASSLGPAGLRADTQYF.

The gene calls are TRBV6-1 and TRBJ1-2, with a weak D call TRBD1 (5 bases). This CDR3 is 13 amino acids long. Germline values: CDR1 MNHNS, CDR2 SASEGT. V lost 4 bases and J lost 4, with 10 bases in between. CDR3 residues: CASSAGEGYGYTF. The DNA for the CDR3 is TGTGCCAGCAGTGCGGGGGAGGGCTATGGCTACACCTTC.

The genes are TRBV28 and TRBJ1-2; the D is unclear. CDR3 length: 12 amino acids. V shed 5 bases and J shed 5 bases, with 9 bases lying between them. The germline V gene encodes CDR1 MDHEN and CDR2 SYDVKM. The CDR3 here is CASSVSLYGYTF. CDR3 DNA: TGTGCCAGCAGTGTTTCTTTGTATGGCTACACCTTC.

The chain has TRBV6-5 and TRBJ1-5, with D tentatively TRBD1 (6 bases). The V and J ends lost 0 bases and 3 bases respectively, with 9 bases between them. The CDR3 loop spans 15 amino acids. Germline-derived CDR1 and CDR2 are MNHEY and SVGAGI. This CDR3 reads CASSYSNRANQPQHF. CDR3 in DNA: TGTGCCAGCAGTTACTCGAACAGGGCCAATCAGCCCCAGCATTTT.

This chain joins TRBV7-9 and TRBJ2-1, with TRBD2 identical over 12 bases. Trimming cost V 4 bases and J 6 bases; bases outside gene matches: 13. CDR3 length: 18 amino acids. CDR1 is SEHNR and CDR2 is FQNEAQ in the germline V gene (reference sequence). The DNA of the CDR3 is TGTGCCAGCAGCTCCCCCCCGGGCGGACTAGCGGGGAGCAATGAGCAGTTCTTC. This codes for CASSSPPGGLAGSNEQFF.

In regard to this clone: One end of the junction is discordant with germline, which a read error may explain. This chain uses TRBV7-7 with TRBJ2-3; D gene ambiguous. This CDR3 region has 14 residues. Germline-derived CDR1 and CDR2 are SSHAT and FNYEAQ (reference sequence). Here the CDR3 reads CASSLYGNTDAQYF. The CDR3 nucleotides read TGTGCTAGCAGCTTATACGGAAACACAGATGCGCAGTATTTT.